Each of the 2 T cell receptor beta chains below was sequenced from the same sample in a study of beta chain features in type 1 diabetes. TCRB transcripts that were expressed got sequenced, as all of the isolated RNA had been reverse transcribed. Sequencing used immunoSEQ multiplex PCR; TCRdb keeps in-frame clones, though not all of them. Among around 150,000 clones, roughly 9% were seen once, and the ten largest hold 0.7%. The study, taken as a whole, reports: A moderate, significant TCRB CDR3 shortening appeared in type 1 diabetes across four CD4+ subsets.

Their antigen targets remain unknown. The sequenced sample consisted of central memory CD4+ T cells from blood. The receptors were sampled from a woman aged 25 to 39 with type 1 diabetes.

The chain joins TRBV7-9 to TRBJ2-1, with 8 bases aligning to TRBD2. V lost 6 bases and J lost 11; bases outside the gene matches: 6. Germline assignment: CDR1 SEHNR and CDR2 FQNEAQ (reference sequence). This CDR3 is 12 amino acids long. CDR3 coding DNA: TGTGCCAGCAGTCGTTATAGCGGGAAGCAGTTCTTC. Translated: CASSRYSGKQFF.

The CDR3 region has the DNA TGTGCCAGCAGGGCGGCGGACAGGGCCTACGAGCAGTACTTC. Translation: CASRAADRAYEQYF. The rearrangement links TRBV5-4 to TRBJ2-7, with TRBD1 matching over 8 bases. V lost 5 bases, J lost 2 bases, and 6 bases stayed unmatched. The length of the CDR3 is 14 residues. Germline-derived CDR1 and CDR2 are SGHNT and YYREEE (reference sequence).